A selection of T cell receptor beta chains follows, all from one sample in a study of blood T cell repertoires in COVID-19. TCRdb's table, derived via immunoSEQ multiplex PCR, lists solely in-frame clones and lacks some. The sample includes some 320,000 clones, 75% to 90% of them seen just once. Sample: PBMCs or T cells enriched from blood (not recorded which). The receptors come from a woman aged 30 to 39 who had been exposed to COVID-19. The CDR3 runs from the conserved cysteine through the conserved F or W. Size is omitted from some rows. Given values are once, few, many or a class for expanded clones.

TRBJ1-3,-,TRBV5-1,CASSVLPGQSSGNTIYF
TRBJ1-2,-,TRBV2,CASSESVLWSYGYTF
TRBJ2-2,-,TRBV15,CATSREGFGGTGELFF
TRBJ1-2,-,TRBV13,CASSLPGHWGYTF
TRBJ2-2,-,TRBV30,CAWSVSVGELFF
TRBJ2-5,few,TRBV14,CASSLFRTGGGETQYF
TRBJ2-3,-,TRBV4-2,CASSQASGSGGNVNTQYF
TRBJ2-2,-,TRBV6-4,CASSDLPGVELFF
TRBJ1-3,-,TRBV28,CASSPTGAGNTIYF
TRBJ2-5,once,TRBV19,CASSIQTGGLETQYF
TRBJ1-1,-,TRBV15,CATSRDSPNTEAFF
TRBJ2-2,-,TRBV27,CASSFSAGASTGELFF
TRBJ1-5,once,TRBV6-5,CASRDRPLRNQPQHF
TRBJ1-2,few,TRBV11-2,CASSYTTTVRDGYTF
TRBJ2-4,-,TRBV19,CASTMTSGRGEVAKNIQYF
TRBJ1-2,-,TRBV7-9,CASSLVGRGTDGYTF
TRBJ2-5,-,TRBV24-1,CATSVSGVETQYF
TRBJ1-4,-,TRBV7-2,CASSLSPSGSEKLFF
TRBJ2-5,-,TRBV4-1,CASSQDRGTGAETQYF
TRBJ1-3,-,TRBV4-2,CASSQGYGAGNTIYF
TRBJ1-2,-,TRBV24-1,CATSDSSGGVDYGYTF
TRBJ1-4,-,TRBV30,CAWSVGGSNEKLFF
TRBJ2-7,-,TRBV30,CACRDSGVQYF
TRBJ2-2,-,TRBV9,CASSVDSGGATGELFF
TRBJ1-1,-,TRBV6-5,CATQSQTGKASEAFF
TRBJ1-5,-,TRBV2,CASSVQGAGQPQHF
TRBJ2-3,-,TRBV30,CAWSDRVVAQYF
TRBJ1-3,once,TRBV4-3,CASSQDGTVNGNTIYF
TRBJ1-2,-,TRBV28,CASSLGDRAGSLDTF
TRBJ1-5,once,TRBV3-1/TRBV3-2,CASSPDEGQPQHF
TRBJ1-2,once,TRBV5-1,CASSRLGGRASASGYTF
TRBJ2-7,-,TRBV3-1/TRBV3-2,CASSGMDRVGEQYF
TRBJ2-7,-,TRBV15,CATSRDLIYEQYF
TRBJ1-3,-,TRBV9,CASSAQMSGNTIYF
TRBJ2-7,-,TRBV30,CAWSVRGRASEQYF
TRBJ1-4,-,TRBV29-1,CSIGIEAEKLFF
TRBJ2-5,-,TRBV7-9,CASSSLRSSGALETQYF
TRBJ2-7,-,TRBV6-5,CASGASGTYEQYF
TRBJ2-5,-,TRBV6-1,CASSEPRQGFPGETQYF
TRBJ1-4,-,TRBV15,CATSRDVQGSEKLFF
TRBJ2-7,-,TRBV4-2,CASSQDLGEQYF
TRBJ2-6,-,TRBV5-1,CASSHGGARANVLTF
TRBJ1-2,-,TRBV5-4,CASSSGQGEYGYTF
TRBJ1-1,-,TRBV4-1,CASSQAPGTGENTEAFF
TRBJ1-2,-,TRBV27,CATGQPVFYGYTF
TRBJ2-2,-,TRBV7-6,CASSLSSGPGGPTGELFF
TRBJ1-2,-,TRBV2,CASSDGGVYYGYTF
TRBJ2-2,-,TRBV5-1,CASSKDRGHTGELFF
TRBJ2-3,-,TRBV7-9,CASRDRVGTDTQYF
TRBJ1-2,-,TRBV14,CASSSGQGYGYTF